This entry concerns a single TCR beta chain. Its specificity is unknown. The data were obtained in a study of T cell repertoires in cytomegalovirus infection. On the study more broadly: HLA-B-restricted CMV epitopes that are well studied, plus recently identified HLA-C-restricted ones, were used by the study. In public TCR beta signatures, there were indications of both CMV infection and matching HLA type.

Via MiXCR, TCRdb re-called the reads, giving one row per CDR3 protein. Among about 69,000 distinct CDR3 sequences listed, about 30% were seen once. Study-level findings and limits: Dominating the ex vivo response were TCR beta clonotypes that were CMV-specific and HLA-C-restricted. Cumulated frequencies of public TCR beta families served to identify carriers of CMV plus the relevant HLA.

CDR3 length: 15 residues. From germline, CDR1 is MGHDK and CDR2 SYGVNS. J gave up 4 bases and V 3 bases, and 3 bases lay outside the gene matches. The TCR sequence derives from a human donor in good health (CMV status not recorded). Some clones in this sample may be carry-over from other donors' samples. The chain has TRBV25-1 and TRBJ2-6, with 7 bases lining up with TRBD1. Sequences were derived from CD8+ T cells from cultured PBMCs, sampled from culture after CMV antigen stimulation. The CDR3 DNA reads TGTGCCAGCAGTGAGACAGGGCCCGGGGCCAACGTCCTGACTTTC. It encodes CASSETGPGANVLTF.